These T cell receptor beta chains were read from a single sample in a study of blood T cell repertoires in COVID-19. The repertoire was sequenced with immunoSEQ multiplex PCR; TCRdb's copy has only in-frame clones and lacks some. The sample contains over 150,000 clones, around 84% of which appear only once. Sequenced input: PBMCs or T cells enriched from blood (not recorded which). The source is a man between 50 and 59 years old who had recovered from COVID-19. Each CDR3 is given with its conserved first and last residue. Fields, in order: J gene, CDR3 length, D gene, clone size, V gene, CDR3 DNA, CDR3 protein. A D gene is named only where the DNA matches it firmly. Clone size, where shown, is once, few, many, or a class for clones that have expanded.

J: TRBJ1-4; length: 16; D: TRBD1; size: .; V: TRBV5-4; DNA: TGTGCCAGCAGCTTGGCCTTGGGACAGAATAATGAAAAACTGTTTTTT; CDR3: CASSLALGQNNEKLFF
J: TRBJ2-7; length: 13; D: .; size: .; V: TRBV5-6; DNA: TGTGCCAGCAGCTTCTACGGGGCCTACGAGCAGTACTTC; CDR3: CASSFYGAYEQYF
J: TRBJ1-2; length: 14; D: TRBD1; size: .; V: TRBV10-3; DNA: TGTGCCATCAGCCCAGGGGGAAAAAACTATGGCTACACCTTC; CDR3: CAISPGGKNYGYTF
J: TRBJ1-2; length: 15; D: TRBD1; size: .; V: TRBV6-5; DNA: TGTGCCACCAAAAAAGGGGACAGGGGGTTTGTGGGCTACACCTTC; CDR3: CATKKGDRGFVGYTF
J: TRBJ2-5; length: 15; D: TRBD1; size: .; V: TRBV6-5; DNA: TGTGCCAGCAGCCGTAGGGCAGGGGGCCAAGAGACCCAGTACTTC; CDR3: CASSRRAGGQETQYF
J: TRBJ2-1; length: 16; D: TRBD1; size: .; V: TRBV15; DNA: TGTGCCACCAGCAGGGACAGGGTCGGCTCCTACAATGAGCAGTTCTTC; CDR3: CATSRDRVGSYNEQFF
J: TRBJ2-7; length: 17; D: TRBD2; size: .; V: TRBV5-1; DNA: TGCGCCAGCAGCTTCCCAGTTACTAGCGGGGGGGACTACGAGCAGTACTTC; CDR3: CASSFPVTSGGDYEQYF
J: TRBJ2-3; length: 15; D: TRBD1; size: .; V: TRBV10-3; DNA: TGTGCCATCAGTGGCCAACAGGGGACAACAGATACGCAGTATTTT; CDR3: CAISGQQGTTDTQYF
J: TRBJ2-7; length: 14; D: TRBD2; size: few; V: TRBV7-3; DNA: TGTGCCAGCAGCTCCGGACTAGCTTCCCACGAGCAGTACTTC; CDR3: CASSSGLASHEQYF
J: TRBJ1-3; length: 17; D: .; size: .; V: TRBV4-3; DNA: TGCGCCAGCAGCCAGTCGGACAGTAGGGTATCTGGAAACACCATATATTTT; CDR3: CASSQSDSRVSGNTIYF
J: TRBJ1-1; length: 14; D: .; size: .; V: TRBV10-3; DNA: TGTGCCGCCCACGGTCGGACAGCGAACACTGAAGCTTTCTTT; CDR3: CAAHGRTANTEAFF
J: TRBJ1-6; length: 16; D: TRBD1; size: .; V: TRBV6-2/TRBV6-3; DNA: TGTGCCAGCAGTTTACGGGACAGGGGCTATAATTCACCCCTCCACTTT; CDR3: CASSLRDRGYNSPLHF
J: TRBJ1-5; length: 14; D: .; size: .; V: TRBV6-5; DNA: TGTGCCAGCAGGGGGGGGGAGAGCAATCAGCCCCAGCATTTT; CDR3: CASRGGESNQPQHF
J: TRBJ2-7; length: 16; D: TRBD2; size: .; V: TRBV11-3; DNA: TGTGCCAGCAGCTTATCTAGCGGGGGGAACCTCTACGAGCAGTACTTC; CDR3: CASSLSSGGNLYEQYF
J: TRBJ1-5; length: 17; D: .; size: .; V: TRBV7-8; DNA: TGTGCCAGCAGTCCACCAGTAGGCACAGTTGGCAATCAGCCCCAGCATTTT; CDR3: CASSPPVGTVGNQPQHF
J: TRBJ1-2; length: 17; D: TRBD1; size: .; V: TRBV18; DNA: TGTGCCAGCTCACCAAATAAAGGACAAGGGGGCGACTATGGCTACACCTTC; CDR3: CASSPNKGQGGDYGYTF
J: TRBJ2-7; length: 13; D: .; size: .; V: TRBV18; DNA: TGTGCCAGCTCAGTCCAGGGGAAGTACGAGCAGTACTTC; CDR3: CASSVQGKYEQYF
J: TRBJ2-7; length: 15; D: .; size: .; V: TRBV18; DNA: TGTGCCAGCTCACCATCCGAGGCGTTAGAATACGAGCAGTACTTC; CDR3: CASSPSEALEYEQYF
J: TRBJ1-6; length: 12; D: .; size: once; V: TRBV19; DNA: TGTGCCAGTAGTATGGGCAACTCACCCCTCCACTTT; CDR3: CASSMGNSPLHF
J: TRBJ2-5; length: 17; D: TRBD1; size: .; V: TRBV18; DNA: TGTGCCAGCTCACCACTAAGACAGGGGACGCCTTCAGAGACCCAGTACTTC; CDR3: CASSPLRQGTPSETQYF
J: TRBJ1-1; length: 13; D: .; size: .; V: TRBV11-3; DNA: TGTGCCAGCAGCCCCGGGTTTAACACTGAAGCTTTCTTT; CDR3: CASSPGFNTEAFF
J: TRBJ2-1; length: 16; D: TRBD1; size: .; V: TRBV14; DNA: TGTGCCAGCAGCCAAGATTGGGGACAGATCTACAATGAGCAGTTCTTC; CDR3: CASSQDWGQIYNEQFF
J: TRBJ1-1; length: 14; D: .; size: .; V: TRBV18; DNA: TGTGCCAGCTCACCCAAGACAGAGAACACTGAAGCTTTCTTT; CDR3: CASSPKTENTEAFF
J: TRBJ2-7; length: 15; D: .; size: .; V: TRBV19; DNA: TGTGCCAGTAGCGGACAGAAAAGTACCTCCTACGAGCAGTACTTC; CDR3: CASSGQKSTSYEQYF
J: TRBJ1-5; length: 13; D: .; size: .; V: TRBV7-2; DNA: TGTGCCAGCAGCCGAGGGTCGGGTCAGCCCCAGCATTTT; CDR3: CASSRGSGQPQHF
J: TRBJ1-6; length: 12; D: .; size: .; V: TRBV19; DNA: TGTGCCAGTAGTATTACAGATTCACCCCTCCACTTT; CDR3: CASSITDSPLHF